The 20 T cell receptor beta chains given below trace back to one sample, sequenced in a study of T cell repertoires in aging, cancer and after chemotherapy. Peripheral blood genomic DNA, not sorted cells or RNA, was the template. TRB rearrangements spanning V, D and J were amplified using mixed TRB-A/B primers. TCRdb recomputed calls from the multiplex PCR reads with MiXCR, one row per CDR3 protein. The sample has roughly 1,800 distinct CDR3 sequences, 28% seen once. Sample: blood. The receptor set was obtained from a human donor with a solid tumor.

In the case of this clonotype: At one of its ends the junction is not consistent with the germline gene, which may arise from a read error. The J gene is TRBJ2-5, the V gene TRBV20-1; D is uncertain. CDR3 length: 11 residues. Germline loops: CDR1 DFQATT, CDR2 SNEGSKA (reference sequence). Written as DNA, the CDR3 is TGCAGTGCTAGCCGCCAAGGGACCCAGTACTTC. Translated: CSASRQGTQYF.

The genes are TRBV27 and TRBJ1-6; a possible D gene is TRBD1 (6 bases). CDR1 is MNHEY, CDR2 SMNVEV, per germline (reference sequence). CDR3 length: 15 residues. Trimming pared 3 bases from V and 7 bases from J, leaving 13 bases between. CDR3 DNA sequence: TGTGCCAGCAGTTTGGCTGGCAGGGGCAATTCACCCCTCCACTTT. Its protein product is CASSLAGRGNSPLHF.

The chain is built from TRBV12-3 or TRBV12-4 and TRBJ1-2; TRBD1 agrees at 9 bases. V shed 5 bases and J 3 bases; nucleotides not matched to a gene: 10. The CDR3 loop spans 16 amino acids. The CDR3 spells CASSPWTGVDDYGYTF. CDR3 nucleotide sequence: TGTGCCAGCAGTCCCTGGACAGGGGTAGACGACTATGGCTACACCTTC.

This clonotype rates as medium-sized. The rearrangement uses TRBV11-2 and TRBJ2-1, with a weak D call TRBD1 (6 bases). From germline, CDR1 is SGHAT and CDR2 FQNNGV. CDR3 length: 16 residues. Trimming took 0 bases from V and 3 from J, leaving 12 bases between them. CDR3 in amino acids: CASSLDSGQLYNEQFF. As DNA, the CDR3 is TGTGCCAGCAGCTTAGATTCAGGACAGCTCTACAATGAGCAGTTCTTC. Complete variable domain (other parts from reference TRBV11-2 and TRBJ2-1): EAGVAQSPRYKIIEKRQSVAFWCNPISGHATLYWYQQILGQGPKLLIQFQNNGVVDDSQLPKDRFSAERLKGVDSTLKIQPAKLEDSAVYLCASSLDSGQLYNEQFFGPGTRLTVL.

By share, this clonotype ranks as medium-sized (0.01 to 0.1%). The chain carries TRBV19 and TRBJ2-1, with TRBD2 as a possible D gene (6 bases). The length of the CDR3 is 16 residues. The V gene lost 5 bases and the J gene lost 5 bases, with 19 bases spanning the gap. Germline CDR1 and CDR2: LNHDA and SQIVND (reference sequence). CDR3: CASSGMEAGQNNEQFF. CDR3 sequence (DNA): TGTGCCAGTAGTGGGATGGAAGCGGGTCAGAACAATGAGCAGTTCTTC.

This clonotype is classed as medium-sized (0.01 to 0.1%). The CDR3 bases are TGTGCCAGCAGCTTGTCAGGGAAGAAGTCCTACGAGCAGTACTTC. Translating it yields CASSLSGKKSYEQYF. The chain is built from TRBV5-4 and TRBJ2-7; tentatively, D is TRBD1 (5 bases). With 1 base removed from V and 1 base from J, the gap between germline ends came to 12 bases. CDR3 length equals 15 residues. Germline loops: CDR1 SGHNT, CDR2 YYREEE (reference sequence).

In its sample, this clonotype was seen a few times. V is TRBV18 and J is TRBJ1-1; D is possibly TRBD1 (6 bases). Germline-derived CDR1 and CDR2 are KGHSH and LQKENI. The CDR3 is 15 residues long. The germline V and J ends were trimmed by 4 bases and 5 bases, with 17 bases remaining between them. CDR3: CASSRQGGGRTEAFF. CDR3 nucleotide sequence: TGTGCCAGCTCACGTCAAGGGGGGGGCCGAACTGAAGCTTTCTTT.

This clonotype is labeled large. V is TRBV19 and J is TRBJ2-1; D perhaps matches TRBD1 (5 bases). Germline CDR1 LNHDA, CDR2 SQIVND (reference sequence). This CDR3 is built from 15 residues. V gave up 1 base and J gave up 4 bases, with 11 bases separating them. CDR3 residues: CASSIGQGTYNEQFF. The CDR3 DNA reads TGTGCCAGTAGTATAGGCCAGGGAACATACAATGAGCAGTTCTTC.

CDR3 in DNA: TGTGCCGGGGCGACAGGGCGGAATCAGCCCCAGCATTTT. This encodes CAGATGRNQPQHF. The chain joins TRBV19 to TRBJ1-5, with 7 bases lining up with TRBD1. Germline V CDR1 and CDR2: LNHDA, SQIVND (reference sequence). V gave up 11 bases and J gave up 4 bases; unmatched junction bases: 8. There are 13 residues in the CDR3.

This clonotype was seen more than once but under ten times. V and J are TRBV19 and TRBJ1-1, with D unresolved. CDR1 and CDR2 from the germline V gene are LNHDA and SQIVND (reference sequence). V lost 8 bases and J lost 0, with 7 bases in between. CDR3 length: 12 residues. CDR3 sequence: CASSDLNTEAFF. As DNA, the CDR3 is TGTGCCAGTTCGGACTTGAACACTGAAGCTTTCTTT.

The V and J genes are TRBV7-9 and TRBJ1-5; D unclear. V lost 6 bases to trimming and J lost 2 bases, with 14 bases between them. CDR1 is SEHNR and CDR2 is FQNEAQ in the germline V gene (reference sequence). The CDR3 is made up of 15 amino acids. As DNA, the CDR3 is TGTGCCAGCAGTTCCCCGGTCCGCGGCAATCAGCCCCAGCATTTT. It encodes CASSSPVRGNQPQHF.

The V gene is TRBV20-1, the J gene TRBJ1-5, with D possibly being TRBD1 (5 bases). Germline V gives CDR1 DFQATT, CDR2 SNEGSKA (reference sequence). V was clipped by 5 bases and J by 2 bases, with 19 bases between them. The CDR3 sequence is 16 residues long. Here the CDR3 DNA reads TGCAGTGCTTCTCGGGCTGGGGCTCCGGGCAATCAGCCCCAGCATTTT. Translation gives CSASRAGAPGNQPQHF.

Relative to its sample, this clonotype is medium-sized. The J gene is TRBJ1-6, the V gene TRBV5-7; D gene ambiguous. TRBV5-7 is recorded as an ORF, its role being uncertain. V gave up 4 bases and J gave up 8 bases, with 10 bases separating them. This CDR3 contains 13 residues. The CDR3 region has the DNA TGTGCCAGCAGCCCCGAGGCATATTCACCCCTCCACTTT. Translating gives CASSPEAYSPLHF.

V usage is TRBV6-5 and J usage is TRBJ2-5, with TRBD2 matching 11 bases. CDR1 is MNHEY and CDR2 is SVGAGI in the germline V gene. The V and J ends lost 4 bases and 4 bases, in that order; junction bases with no gene match: 14. The CDR3 length is 18 residues. The CDR3 nucleotides are TGTGCCAGCAGTTTCGCGCTAGGGTCTAGCGGGGGGCGAGAGACCCAGTACTTC. Translation gives CASSFALGSSGGRETQYF.

This chain uses TRBV6-5 with TRBJ2-7; D uncertain. The CDR3 spans 14 residues. Germline V gene data show CDR1 as MNHEY and CDR2 as SVGAGI. V was trimmed by 0 bases and J by 6 bases, leaving 12 bases between them. The CDR3 sequence is CASSYSLKGGEQYF. The CDR3 nucleotides are TGTGCCAGCAGTTACTCATTGAAGGGCGGCGAGCAGTACTTC.

This clonotype was counted a few times. The rearrangement joins TRBV5-6 to TRBJ2-1; unclear D gene. Germline CDR1 SGHDT, CDR2 YYEEEE. This CDR3 spans 15 amino acids. V lost 7 bases and J lost 6, with 20 bases in between. This CDR3 is CASCWWAIVGNEQFF. The CDR3 DNA sequence: TGTGCCAGCTGCTGGTGGGCAATAGTTGGCAATGAGCAGTTCTTC.

In its sample, this clonotype is medium-sized. The rearrangement joins TRBV6-5 to TRBJ2-1, with 10 nucleotides matching TRBD1. This CDR3 is built from 15 residues. From germline, CDR1 is MNHEY and CDR2 SVGAGI. The trim removed 4 bases at V and 3 bases at J, leaving 3 bases unmatched. This CDR3 is CASSSDRGHYNEQFF. In nucleotides, the CDR3 is TGTGCCAGCAGTTCTGACAGGGGGCACTACAATGAGCAGTTCTTC.

This clonotype is large (0.1 to 1%) within its sample. V usage is TRBV29-1 and J usage is TRBJ2-1; D gene uncertain. The germline gives CDR1 SQVTM, CDR2 ANQGSEA. The CDR3 totals 14 residues. V was pared by 6 bases and J by 0 bases, with 12 bases between. This chain's CDR3 is CSVALGNSYNEQFF. The CDR3 coding sequence is TGCAGCGTGGCCCTAGGGAACTCCTACAATGAGCAGTTCTTC.

This chain joins TRBV20-1 and TRBJ1-2; TRBD1 is a possible D gene (5 bases). Germline V gene data show CDR1 as DFQATT and CDR2 as SNEGSKA (reference sequence). The germline V and J ends were trimmed by 3 bases and 3 bases, with 8 bases remaining between them. CDR3 length: 12 residues. The DNA for the CDR3 is TGCAGTGCTAGGGAAGGGGACTATGGCTACACCTTC. Translating gives CSAREGDYGYTF.

V gene TRBV6-6 combines with J gene TRBJ1-5; D is undetermined. The CDR3 length is 12 residues. The V and J ends lost 5 bases and 9 bases respectively, with 11 bases between them. Per the germline V gene, CDR1 is MNHNY and CDR2 is SVGAGI (reference sequence). The CDR3 protein is CASSTPVGPQHF. The CDR3 DNA is TGTGCCAGCAGTACCCCCGTTGGGCCCCAGCATTTT.